These 21 T cell receptor beta chains originate from one sample sequenced in a study of PD-L1 blockade in urothelial cancer. Profiled with immunoSEQ multiplex PCR; TCRdb holds only in-frame clones, not every one. The sample carries over 2,000 clones, more than 35% recorded once. The starting material was tumor tissue, obtained before atezolizumab (anti-PD-L1) treatment. Receptors originate from a man in his fifties or sixties with urothelial cancer.

Worth noting for this clone: At one end the junction does not follow the germline gene, possibly because of a read error. The chain links TRBV15 to TRBJ1-1; D is unresolved. Germline values: CDR1 LNHNV, CDR2 YYDKDF (reference sequence). The CDR3 consists of 15 residues. This CDR3 is CATSAQNLRNSEAFF. CDR3 nucleotides: TGTGCCACCAGCGCTCAGAACCTAAGGAACTCTGAAGCTTTCTTT.

The chain is built from TRBV28 and TRBJ2-4; D gene unclear. The germline V gene encodes CDR1 MDHEN and CDR2 SYDVKM. The V and J ends lost 6 bases and 8 bases respectively, with 11 bases between them. The CDR3 is 12 amino acids. CDR3 DNA: TGTGCCAGCAGCAAAGAAGACGACATTCAGTACTTC. This gives the protein CASSKEDDIQYF.

A few counts support this clone. The rearrangement links TRBV6-8 to TRBJ1-3; 7 positions match TRBD1. The CDR3 has 14 amino acids. V dropped 10 bases and J dropped 2; count of bases not matched to a gene: 8. The germline V gene has CDR1 MNHGY and CDR2 SAAAGT. This chain's CDR3 is CATRATGTGNTIYF. The CDR3 DNA follows: TGTGCCACCCGAGCGACAGGGACTGGAAACACCATATATTTT.

This chain uses TRBV19 with TRBJ1-2, with D maybe TRBD1 (5 bases). Trimming removed 6 bases from V and 5 bases from J, with 19 bases in between. CDR3 length equals 15 residues. CDR1 is LNHDA and CDR2 is SQIVND in the germline V gene (reference sequence). CDR3 in amino acids: CASSWGLTRSYGYTF. CDR3 sequence (DNA): TGTGCCAGTAGCTGGGGACTGACGCGATCGTATGGCTACACCTTC.

The chain joins TRBV25-1 to TRBJ1-1, with a tentative D call TRBD1 (6 bases). V gave up 10 bases and J gave up 0 bases, with 12 bases separating them. The length of the CDR3 is 13 residues. The germline V gene has CDR1 MGHDK and CDR2 SYGVNS. In nucleotides, the CDR3 is TGTGCCACCGGGACAACCATGAACACTGAAGCTTTCTTT. Translation gives CATGTTMNTEAFF.

This clone was found a few times. The chain couples TRBV5-1 to TRBJ2-5, with D maybe TRBD2 (7 bases). Trimming pared 4 bases from V and 2 bases from J, leaving 15 bases between. Germline loops: CDR1 SGHRS, CDR2 YFSETQ. This CDR3 spans 15 amino acids. The CDR3 sequence: CASSPRGHQQETQYF. In DNA form, the CDR3 reads TGCGCCAGCAGCCCGCGGGGGCACCAACAAGAGACCCAGTACTTC.

The chain recombines TRBV6-8 with TRBJ1-5; D uncertain. The germline V gene has CDR1 MNHGY and CDR2 SAAAGT. The V and J ends lost 6 bases and 3 bases respectively, with 12 bases between them. The CDR3 is 14 residues long. CDR3 sequence (DNA): TGTGCCAGCAGCGACGGACGGATCAATCAGCCCCAGCATTTT. It translates to CASSDGRINQPQHF.

This clone showed up just a few times. The chain links TRBV28 to TRBJ1-2; the D gene is possibly TRBD1 (5 bases). Germline CDR1 MDHEN, CDR2 SYDVKM. The CDR3 has 14 amino acids. The V gene lost 6 bases and the J gene lost 2 bases, with 13 bases spanning the gap. DNA of the CDR3: TGTGCCAGCAGACCCCAGGGTTTGAACTATGGCTACACCTTC. Protein: CASRPQGLNYGYTF.

V and J are TRBV5-1 and TRBJ2-1; 15 bases line up with TRBD2. Germline CDR1 is SGHRS and CDR2 is YFSETQ. The CDR3 extends over 17 amino acids. J lost 7 bases, V lost 4 bases, and 9 bases had no gene match. CDR3 protein: CASSPFGLAGGGNEQFF. CDR3 DNA sequence: TGCGCCAGCAGCCCCTTCGGACTAGCGGGAGGGGGGAATGAGCAGTTCTTC. Using reference TRBV5-1 and TRBJ2-1 for the parts outside the CDR3, the full variable domain is KAGVTQTPRYLIKTRGQQVTLSCSPISGHRSVSWYQQTPGQGLQFLFEYFSETQRNKGNFPGRFSGRQFSNSRSEMNVSTLELGDSALYLCASSPFGLAGGGNEQFFGPGTRLTVL.

The sample holds a few counts of this clone. The chain carries TRBV11-3 and TRBJ1-6; 9 positions match TRBD1. The CDR3 runs 14 residues. With V trimmed by 5 bases and J by 10 bases, 6 bases remained unmatched. Germline V gene lookup returns CDR1 SGHNT and CDR2 YENEEA. The CDR3 DNA sequence: TGTGCCAGCAGCCCCACAGGGGGCAGCTCACCCCTCCACTTT. This sequence encodes CASSPTGGSSPLHF. The full variable domain, completed using reference TRBV11-3 and TRBJ1-6, is EAGVVQSPRYKIIEKKQPVAFWCNPISGHNTLYWYLQNLGQGPELLIRYENEEAVDDSQLPKDRFSAERLKGVDSTLKIQPAELGDSAVYLCASSPTGGSSPLHFGNGTRLTVT.

This clone was counted a few times. The V call is TRBV6-1, the J call TRBJ1-2; D remains unclear. The germline V gene has CDR1 MNHNS and CDR2 SASEGT. There are 13 residues in the CDR3. Trimming took 1 base from V and 2 from J, leaving 5 bases between them. The CDR3 nucleotides are TGTGCCAGCAGTGAAGGGGTGAACTATGGCTACACCTTC. Amino acid sequence: CASSEGVNYGYTF.

The chain carries TRBV6-8 and TRBJ2-1; TRBD1 agrees at 9 bases. Germline V lookup: CDR1 MNHGY, CDR2 SAAAGT. The CDR3 extends over 13 amino acids. V gave up 7 bases and J gave up 7 bases; unmatched junction bases: 5. The CDR3: CASKQGARNEQFF. Here the CDR3 DNA reads TGTGCCAGCAAACAGGGGGCAAGGAATGAGCAGTTCTTC.

The J gene is TRBJ1-1, the V gene TRBV19; D not resolved. Trimming pared 9 bases from V and 5 bases from J, leaving 16 bases between. This CDR3 has 13 amino acids. CDR1 LNHDA and CDR2 SQIVND come from the germline V gene (reference sequence). The CDR3 sequence: CASRRGGQTEAFF. The CDR3 nucleotides are TGTGCCAGCCGGCGAGGAGGGCAGACTGAAGCTTTCTTT.

This clone was observed a few times. The V call is TRBV1, the J call TRBJ2-1; TRBD1, the D gene given by the table, was not confirmed from the DNA. TRBV1 is classified as a pseudogene. CDR3 size: 14 residues. The CDR3 DNA follows: TGCGCCAGCAGCCAAGATTTCCAGGTCTCAGAGCAGTTCTTC. This encodes CASSQDFQVSEQFF.

This clone was picked up a small number of times. The chain carries TRBV12-5 and TRBJ2-5, with 7 bases that match TRBD2. The CDR3 spans 14 residues. CDR1 LGHNT and CDR2 FRNRAP come from the germline V gene. DNA for the CDR3: TGTGCCTTACGGGGCGGGAGCCTGACCGAGACCCAGTACTTC. Translating gives CALRGGSLTETQYF. The whole variable domain, filled in from reference TRBV12-5 and TRBJ2-5, reads DARVTQTPRHKVTEMGQEVTMRCQPILGHNTVFWYRQTMMQGLELLAYFRNRAPLDDSGMPKDRFSAEMPDATLATLKIQPSEPRDSAVYFCALRGGSLTETQYFGPGTRLLVL.

The table lists this clone with a few counts. This sequence joins TRBV1 and TRBJ1-1. TRBV1 is recorded as a pseudogene. The CDR3 extends over 16 amino acids. The CDR3: CASSLRGTWEDTEAFF. For the CDR3, the DNA is TGCGCCAGCAGTCTACGGGGAACCTGGGAGGACACTGAAGCTTTCTTT.

The gene calls are TRBV19 and TRBJ2-1; tentative D call: TRBD1 (6 bases). Trimming removed 1 base at V and 6 bases at J, with 7 bases between. Germline CDR1 LNHDA, CDR2 SQIVND (reference sequence). The CDR3 has 13 residues. The chain's CDR3 is CASSIARGNEQFF. For the CDR3, the DNA is TGTGCCAGTAGTATAGCCAGGGGCAATGAGCAGTTCTTC.

A single count supports this clone. V and J are TRBV12-5 and TRBJ1-5, with 7 bases identical to TRBD1. The CDR3 sequence is 11 residues long. Germline V gives CDR1 LGHNT, CDR2 FRNRAP. The DNA of the CDR3 is TGTGCCAGTAGGGGGCCTCAGCCCCAGCATTTT. Protein sequence: CASRGPQPQHF.

There are a few counts of this clone. This chain links TRBV19 with TRBJ2-4; possible D gene TRBD2, 5 bases. Germline V gene data show CDR1 as LNHDA and CDR2 as SQIVND (reference sequence). The CDR3 has 14 residues. V lost 10 bases and J lost 6, with 19 bases in between. Here the CDR3 reads CAMTSGYALNIQYF. CDR3 DNA sequence: TGTGCCATGACCTCGGGGTATGCACTAAACATTCAGTACTTC.

This clone occurred a few times. The chain has TRBV18 and TRBJ2-1, with TRBD1 matching over 8 bases. Germline values: CDR1 KGHSH, CDR2 LQKENI. V shed 5 bases and J 8 bases; nucleotides not matched to a gene: 11. The CDR3 contains 15 residues. The CDR3 coding sequence is TGTGCCAGCTCAAAGGGACAGGCCCAGATAGATGAGCAGTTCTTC. Protein: CASSKGQAQIDEQFF.

The chain's CDR3 is CASRGDSYEQYF. CDR3 bases: TGTGCCAGTAGGGGGGACTCCTACGAGCAGTACTTC. The chain links TRBV19 to TRBJ2-7; D assignment may be TRBD1 or TRBD2 (5 bases each). There are 12 residues in the CDR3. The V gene's germline CDR1 is LNHDA and CDR2 SQIVND (reference sequence). V lost 6 bases and J lost 0, with 6 bases in between.